Only one count was recorded for the clone carrying this TCR beta chain. The antigen is undetermined. This sample stems from a study of somatic mutations in cytotoxic T cells in rheumatoid arthritis. As for the study in general: Prior to any treatment and right after diagnosis, patient blood (over 29 ml EDTA) was drawn. Study outcomes and limitations: Nobody had found out which antigens the expanded CD8+ clones targeted. It was found that CD8+ T-cell clonality in rheumatoid arthritis patients did not differ significantly from that in age-matched healthy controls.

This CDR3 is 13 amino acids long. Germline lookup yields CDR1 PRHDT and CDR2 FYEKMQ (reference sequence). Trimming left V 3 bases short and J 1 base short, with 5 bases between. The table came from immunoSEQ multiplex PCR; TCRdb's copy has only in-frame clones and leaves some out. The table has 12,000 to 15,000 clones, under 80% seen once. The chain uses TRBV13 and TRBJ2-3; D is undetermined. Sequenced sample: CD8+ T cells sorted from blood. The TCR comes from an adult with rheumatoid arthritis. In nucleotides, the CDR3 is TGTGCCAGCAGCTTGGTTGGCACAGATACGCAGTATTTT. Its protein is CASSLVGTDTQYF.